The clone carrying this TCR beta chain appeared a single time. TCRdb recomputed calls from the 5' RACE reads with MiXCR, one row per CDR3 protein. The sample contains tens of thousands of distinct CDR3 sequences, 15% to 20% of which appear only once. CDR3 length: 19 residues. The junction had 4 bases not matched to a gene; V was cut back by 2 bases and J by 0 bases. The sample is drawn from a study of T cells of healthy individuals. The chain is built from TRBV12-3 or TRBV12-4 and TRBJ2-1; TRBD2 aligns across 16 bases. The TCR comes from a human donor in good health. The CDR3 coding sequence is TGTGCCAGCAGTTTATTGGGACTAGCGGGAGGGAGCTCCTACAATGAGCAGTTCTTC. As protein: CASSLLGLAGGSSYNEQFF.